This T cell receptor (beta chain) derives from a study of PD-L1 blockade in urothelial cancer. On the study more broadly: At 3 weeks (second dose) and 6 weeks after starting treatment, blood was analyzed. Blood gave a median roughly 140,000 T cells.

The method was immunoSEQ multiplex PCR; TCRdb's version includes in-frame clones alone and lacks a portion of them. The data contain 25,000 to 30,000 clones, more than 75% of them singletons. The study's findings and limits: Expansion of tumor-associated blood clones at 3 weeks was greater in durable-benefit patients.

In germline, CDR1 is SEHNR, CDR2 FQNEAQ (reference sequence). The ends were cut back, 1 base at V and 9 bases at J, with 13 bases in the middle. The CDR3 is 14 residues long. Worth noting for this clone: The antigen is unknown.

V is TRBV7-9 and J is TRBJ2-1; D may be TRBD2 (6 bases). The starting material was PBMCs, obtained around atezolizumab (anti-PD-L1) treatment. The TCR was taken from a man in his fifties or sixties with urothelial cancer. The CDR3 spells CASSLGGLTVEQFF. CDR3 bases: TGTGCCAGCAGCTTAGGGGGACTTACCGTTGAGCAGTTCTTC.